The clone carrying this TCR beta chain appeared once. Its antigen is unidentified. This record comes from a study of vaccination effects on CD4 cells after COVID-19. Study summary: After the second dose, samples were taken at median day 72. The study, taken as a whole, reports: Late post-vaccination, clones induced by infection and those induced by vaccine underwent marked clonal contraction.

Expansion of antigen-specific CD4+ T cells with viral peptide pools was carried out by the ViraFEST assay before sequencing. CD4+ T cell isolation took place after about 11 days of culture. Participants were given two doses of BNT162b2 or mRNA-1273 vaccine. According to the study, vaccine recipients showed no prior SARS-CoV-2 infection and negative nucleocapsid antibodies. The protocol was immunoSEQ multiplex PCR, while the TCRdb copy is restricted to in-frame clones and leaves out a portion. Of 55,000 to 70,000 clones listed, about 80% are singletons. Here the sequenced sample was CD4+ T cells from PBMCs cultured with HCoV-OC43 spike peptides, taken after COVID-19 vaccination. Subset of the sample: HCoV-OC43 spike overlapping peptide pool stimulation. The source of this sequence is a human donor who received a COVID-19 vaccine.

CDR3 coding DNA: TGTGCCACCAGGGGAGGATTAAGGCAGGGCACAGATACGCAGTATTTT. Residues: CATRGGLRQGTDTQYF. The genes are TRBV24-1 and TRBJ2-3, with D tentatively TRBD2 (6 bases). The V end lost 7 bases, the J end lost 1 base, and 17 bases lay between the germline ends. Germline V gene data show CDR1 as KGHDR and CDR2 as SFDVKD. The CDR3 sequence is 16 residues long.